One and the same sample provided the 9 T cell receptor beta chains below, sequenced in a study of spatial heterogeneity in lung cancer. Via MiXCR, TCRdb re-called the 5' RACE reads, giving one row per CDR3 protein. The table records about 39,000 distinct CDR3 sequences, approximately 3.1% of them present only once. Time point reported: sample taken at primary tumor resection. The sequenced sample was normal lung tissue next to the tumor, obtained at surgery. Every receptor here comes from a male donor with early-stage non-small cell lung cancer.

This clonotype was found many times. The rearrangement uses TRBV12-3 or TRBV12-4 and TRBJ2-1, with D possibly being TRBD1 (5 bases). This CDR3 is built from 12 residues. Trimming cost V 1 base and J 9 bases, with 7 bases left between them. CDR3 DNA sequence: TGTGCCAGCAGTTTAGGGGGCGGTGAGCAGTTCTTC. Its protein is CASSLGGGEQFF.

The chain carries TRBV6-1 and TRBJ2-3; maybe TRBD1 (7 bases). V lost 5 bases, J lost 3 bases, and 12 bases lay in between. CDR1 and CDR2 (germline): MNHNS, SASEGT. This CDR3 comprises 14 residues. The CDR3 DNA reads TGTGCCAGCAGTCAGACAGGGAGGACAGATACGCAGTATTTT. This sequence encodes CASSQTGRTDTQYF.

This clonotype was observed at least ten times. The chain employs TRBV5-1 and TRBJ1-2, with D possibly TRBD1 on 6 matching bases. Germline-derived CDR1 and CDR2 are SGHRS and YFSETQ. Trimming left V 4 bases short and J 0 bases short, with 13 bases between. The CDR3 covers 15 residues. As DNA, the CDR3 is TGCGCCAGCAGCCCTGGACAGACTTCTAACTATGGCTACACCTTC. Translating gives CASSPGQTSNYGYTF.

The V gene is TRBV4-1, the J gene TRBJ2-7; D ambiguous. Trimming left V 6 bases short and J 1 base short, with 10 bases between. The CDR3 consists of 13 residues. Germline CDR1 reads MGHRA; CDR2 reads YSYEKL. CDR3 in amino acids: CASSREESYEQYF. The CDR3 DNA sequence: TGCGCCAGCAGTCGAGAAGAATCCTACGAGCAGTACTTC.

Written as DNA, the CDR3 is TGTGCCAGCACCCCCGGGGGCGGAAAACTCTACGAGCAGTACTTC. This gives the protein CASTPGGGKLYEQYF. The chain joins TRBV28 to TRBJ2-7; D is possibly TRBD1 or TRBD2 (6 bases each). V was clipped by 7 bases and J by 3 bases, with 19 bases between them. The germline V gene encodes CDR1 MDHEN and CDR2 SYDVKM. CDR3 length: 15 residues. The full variable domain, rest sourced from reference TRBV28 and TRBJ2-7, is DVKVTQSSRYLVKRTGEKVFLECVQDMDHENMFWYRQDPGLGLRLIYFSYDVKMKEKGDIPEGYSVSREKKERFSLILESASTNQTSMYLCASTPGGGKLYEQYFGPGTRLTVT.

This clonotype was counted ten times or more. The rearrangement links TRBV18 to TRBJ2-2; D is unresolved. Germline lookup yields CDR1 KGHSH and CDR2 LQKENI. The CDR3 has 14 residues. Trimming pared 2 bases from V and 0 bases from J, leaving 4 bases between. The DNA of the CDR3 is TGTGCCAGCTCACCAAGCACGAACACCGGGGAGCTGTTTTTT. As protein: CASSPSTNTGELFF.

At least ten counts were recorded for this clonotype. This chain links TRBV5-1 with TRBJ1-6, with 7 positions matching TRBD1. Trimming removed 0 bases from V and 6 bases from J; junction bases left unmatched: 3. Germline lookup yields CDR1 SGHRS and CDR2 YFSETQ. The CDR3 has 15 amino acids. DNA for the CDR3: TGCGCCAGCAGCTTGGGGGGACAGAGTAATTCACCCCTCCACTTT. It encodes CASSLGGQSNSPLHF.

The table lists this clonotype with many counts. The chain couples TRBV7-9 to TRBJ2-7; 10 bases match TRBD1. With V trimmed by 3 bases and J by 6 bases, 8 bases remained unmatched. CDR3 length: 15 amino acids. The germline CDR1 and CDR2 sequences are SEHNR and FQNEAQ (reference sequence). In nucleotides, the CDR3 is TGTGCCAGCAGCTTCCGAGGGACAGGGGCGGGCGAGCAGTACTTC. Protein sequence: CASSFRGTGAGEQYF.

This clonotype was counted ten times or more. V and J are TRBV3-1 and TRBJ1-1; D is unclear. The CDR3 loop spans 13 amino acids. The germline V and J ends were trimmed by 4 bases and 10 bases, with 16 bases remaining between them. Germline loops: CDR1 LGHDT, CDR2 YNNKEL (reference sequence). CDR3 nucleotides: TGTGCCAGCAGCCCCCCCCTTGGGGAGGGAGCTTTCTTT. Residues: CASSPPLGEGAFF.